This T cell receptor beta chain was identified in a study of graft-versus-host responses after intestinal transplantation. Turning to the study itself: The recipients all started with anti-thymocyte globulin induction and then took tacrolimus and steroids for 2 to 4 years.

This CDR3 region has 16 residues. Trimming cost V 5 bases and J 6 bases; bases outside gene matches: 15. Germline CDR1 and CDR2: MNHEY and SMNVEV (reference sequence). Assay used: immunoSEQ multiplex PCR; TCRdb lists only in-frame clones, some missing. This sample carries under 150,000 clones, approximately 90% of them seen once, and the ten largest clones take under 0.2%. Regarding the study as a whole: High graft-versus-host to host-versus-graft T cell clonal ratios marked allografts of patients with graft-donor macrochimerism. GvH clones were identified in recipient marrow, with some first appearing in ileum or blood. Early HvG declines after transplant were associated with peak circulating GvH clone levels.

Remarks on this clone: Its target is not known.

This sequence was found in a human donor who received an intestinal transplant. This chain links TRBV27 with TRBJ2-7; TRBD1 aligns across 8 bases. This material consisted of unstimulated CD4+ T cells sorted from spleen or lymph node cells, taken before intestinal transplant. CDR3 residues: CASSRVPPADRGEQYF. The CDR3 region has the DNA TGTGCCAGCAGTCGAGTTCCCCCCGCCGACAGGGGCGAGCAGTACTTC.